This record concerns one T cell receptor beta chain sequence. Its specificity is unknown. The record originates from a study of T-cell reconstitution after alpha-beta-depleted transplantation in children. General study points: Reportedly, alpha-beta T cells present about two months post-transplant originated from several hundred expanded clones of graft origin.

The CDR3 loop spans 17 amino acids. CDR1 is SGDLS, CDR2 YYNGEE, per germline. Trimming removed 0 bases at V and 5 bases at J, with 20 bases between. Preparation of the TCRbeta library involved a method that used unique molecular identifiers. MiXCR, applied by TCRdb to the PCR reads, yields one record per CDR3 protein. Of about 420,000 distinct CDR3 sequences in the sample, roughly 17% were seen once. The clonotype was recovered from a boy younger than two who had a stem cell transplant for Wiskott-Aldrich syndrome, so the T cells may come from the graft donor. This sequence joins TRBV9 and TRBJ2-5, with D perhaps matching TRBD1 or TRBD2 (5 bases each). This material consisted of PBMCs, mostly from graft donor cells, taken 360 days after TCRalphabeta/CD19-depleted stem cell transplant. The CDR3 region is CASSVGGGPWTGETQYF. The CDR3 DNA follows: TGTGCCAGCAGCGTAGGTGGGGGTCCCTGGACTGGTGAGACCCAGTACTTC. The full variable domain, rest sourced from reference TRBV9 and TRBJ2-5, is DSGVTQTPKHLITATGQRVTLRCSPRSGDLSVYWYQQSLDQGLQFLIQYYNGEERAKGNILERFSAQQFPDLHSELNLSSLELGDSALYFCASSVGGGPWTGETQYFGPGTRLLVL.